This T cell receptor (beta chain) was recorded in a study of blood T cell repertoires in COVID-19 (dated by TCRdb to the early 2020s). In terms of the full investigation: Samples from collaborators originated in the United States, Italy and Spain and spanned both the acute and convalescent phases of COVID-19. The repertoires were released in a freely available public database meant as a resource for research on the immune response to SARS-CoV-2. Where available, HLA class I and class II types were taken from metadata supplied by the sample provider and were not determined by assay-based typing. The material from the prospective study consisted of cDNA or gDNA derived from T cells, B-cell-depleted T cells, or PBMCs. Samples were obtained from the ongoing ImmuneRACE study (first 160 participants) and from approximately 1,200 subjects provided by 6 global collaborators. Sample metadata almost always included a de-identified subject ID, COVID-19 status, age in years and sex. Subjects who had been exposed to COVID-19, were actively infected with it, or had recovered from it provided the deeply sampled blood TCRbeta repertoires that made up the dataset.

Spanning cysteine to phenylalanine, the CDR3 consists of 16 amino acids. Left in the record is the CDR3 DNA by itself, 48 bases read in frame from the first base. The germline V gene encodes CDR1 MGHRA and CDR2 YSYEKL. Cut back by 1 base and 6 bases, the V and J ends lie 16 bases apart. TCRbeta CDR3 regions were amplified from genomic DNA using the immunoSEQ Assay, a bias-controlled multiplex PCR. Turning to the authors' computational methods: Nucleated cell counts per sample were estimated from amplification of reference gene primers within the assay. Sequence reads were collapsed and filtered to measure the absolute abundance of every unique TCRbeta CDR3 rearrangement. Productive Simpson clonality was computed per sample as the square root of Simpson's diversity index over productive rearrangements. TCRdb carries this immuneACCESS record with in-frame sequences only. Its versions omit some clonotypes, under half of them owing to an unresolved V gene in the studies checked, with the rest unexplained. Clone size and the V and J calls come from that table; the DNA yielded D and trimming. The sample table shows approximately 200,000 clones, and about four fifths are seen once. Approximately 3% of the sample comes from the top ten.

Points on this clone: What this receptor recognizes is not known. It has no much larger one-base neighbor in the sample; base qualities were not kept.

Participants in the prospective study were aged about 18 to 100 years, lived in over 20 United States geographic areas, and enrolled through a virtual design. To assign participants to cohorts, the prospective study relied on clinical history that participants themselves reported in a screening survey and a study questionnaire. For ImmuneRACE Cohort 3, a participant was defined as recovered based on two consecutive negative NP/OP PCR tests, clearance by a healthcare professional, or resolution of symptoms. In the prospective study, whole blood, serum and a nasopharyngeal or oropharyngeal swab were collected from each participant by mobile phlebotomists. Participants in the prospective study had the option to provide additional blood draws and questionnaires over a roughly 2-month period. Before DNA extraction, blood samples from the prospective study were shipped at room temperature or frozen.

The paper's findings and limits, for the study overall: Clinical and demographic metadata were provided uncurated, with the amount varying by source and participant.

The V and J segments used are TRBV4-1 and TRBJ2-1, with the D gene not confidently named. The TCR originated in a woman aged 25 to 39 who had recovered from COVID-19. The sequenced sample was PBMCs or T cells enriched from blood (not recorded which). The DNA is TGCGCCAGCAGCCAAGTAGGCAGTAGGAGATCCAATGAGCAGTTCTTC. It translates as CASSQVGSRRSNEQFF.